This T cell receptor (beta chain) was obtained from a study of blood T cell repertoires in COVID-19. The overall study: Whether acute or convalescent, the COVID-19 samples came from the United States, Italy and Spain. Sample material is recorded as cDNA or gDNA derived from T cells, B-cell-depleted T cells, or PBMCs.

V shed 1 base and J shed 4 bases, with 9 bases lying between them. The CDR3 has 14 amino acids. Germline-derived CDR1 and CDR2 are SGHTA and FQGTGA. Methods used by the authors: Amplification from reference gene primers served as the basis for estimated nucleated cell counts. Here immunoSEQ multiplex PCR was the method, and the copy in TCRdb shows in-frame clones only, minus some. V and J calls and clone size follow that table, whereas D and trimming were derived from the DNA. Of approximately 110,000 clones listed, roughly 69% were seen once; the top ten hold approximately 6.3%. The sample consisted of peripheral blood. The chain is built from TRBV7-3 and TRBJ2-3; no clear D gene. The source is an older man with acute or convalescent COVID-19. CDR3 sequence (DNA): TGTGCCAGCAGCTTAAGTTCAGTATCAGATACGCAGTATTTT. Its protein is CASSLSSVSDTQYF.